This T cell receptor beta chain was found in a study of OX40 agonist ivuxolimab in advanced cancers. Peripheral blood came from all dose cohorts at three timepoints. Profiling relied on immunoSEQ multiplex PCR, and the TCRdb table lists in-frame clones only, not all of them. The data contain about 70,000 clones, around 90% of them singletons. Study-wide findings and caveats: More expanded clones were found, on average, in CD8+ than in CD4+ T cells.

Germline values: CDR1 LNHNV, CDR2 YYDKDF (reference sequence). This CDR3 is built from 16 residues. The trim removed 0 bases at V and 4 bases at J, leaving 7 bases unmatched. This clone was recorded only once. Its antigen is currently unknown. The chain combines TRBV15 with TRBJ1-2, with TRBD1 matching 8 bases. The source material was CD4+ or CD8+ T cells sorted from blood, sampled in a trial of the OX40 agonist ivuxolimab. The sequence derives from an adult with an advanced solid tumor such as melanoma, head and neck, liver or kidney cancer. The CDR3 reads CATSRDGTGTSYGYTF. In nucleotides, the CDR3 is TGTGCCACCAGCAGAGATGGGACAGGAACTAGCTATGGCTACACCTTC.